This TCR beta chain appears in the sequencing data of a study of cytomegalovirus exposure and HLA in healthy donors. Study-level results: The later analysis indicated that the majority of CMV-associated TCR beta chains appeared HLA-restricted. In a later analysis, at a false discovery rate of 0.05, fewer than 20,000 TCR beta sequences matched HLA alleles. A cluster of highly shared sequence variants was likely a sequencing artifact.

The CDR3 has 13 amino acids. In germline, CDR1 is SGHNT, CDR2 YENEEA. Trimming left V 5 bases short and J 4 bases short, with 11 bases between. Comment on this clone: Its antigen remains unknown.

A multiplex PCR was run with 60 Vbeta primers and 13 Jbeta primers. In the original workflow: Later reanalysis found 75 million to 95 million unique TCR beta chains, roughly 10 million of them shared. The table came from immunoSEQ multiplex PCR; TCRdb's copy has only in-frame clones and leaves some out. V and J calls and clone size are given by that table; D and trimming were obtained from the DNA. This repertoire includes some 30,000 clones. The rearrangement uses TRBV11-3 and TRBJ1-1; D possibly corresponds to TRBD1 (5 bases). Sequenced: PBMCs. This TCR came from a female donor in good health and CMV-seronegative. The CDR3: CASSPPQGTEAFF. The CDR3 coding sequence is TGTGCCAGCAGCCCACCGCAGGGCACTGAAGCTTTCTTT. The whole variable domain, remainder taken from reference TRBV11-3 and TRBJ1-1, is EAGVVQSPRYKIIEKKQPVAFWCNPISGHNTLYWYLQNLGQGPELLIRYENEEAVDDSQLPKDRFSAERLKGVDSTLKIQPAELGDSAVYLCASSPPQGTEAFFGQGTRLTVV.